The present entry profiles one T cell receptor beta chain with its context. This sample is drawn from a study of blood T cell repertoires in COVID-19. About the study: Researchers got acute and convalescent COVID-19 samples from the United States, Italy and Spain. From T cells, B-cell-depleted T cells, or PBMCs came the material, which was cDNA or gDNA.

Trimming cost V 4 bases and J 8 bases, with 16 bases left between them. This CDR3 spans 15 amino acids. Germline assignment: CDR1 SGDLS and CDR2 YYNGEE. Assay used: immunoSEQ multiplex PCR; TCRdb lists only in-frame clones, some missing. The sample records some 250,000 clones, around 90% being singletons. This receptor was identified in a man in his sixties who had recovered from COVID-19. The V gene is TRBV9, the J gene TRBJ1-6; D not certain. Sequenced sample: peripheral blood. The CDR3 loop is CASSPRAQVDSPLHF. The CDR3 nucleotides are TGTGCCAGCAGCCCCCGTGCCCAGGTGGATTCACCCCTCCACTTT. Based on the CDR3 plus reference TRBV9 and TRBJ1-6, the full variable domain is DSGVTQTPKHLITATGQRVTLRCSPRSGDLSVYWYQQSLDQGLQFLIQYYNGEERAKGNILERFSAQQFPDLHSELNLSSLELGDSALYFCASSPRAQVDSPLHFGNGTRLTVT.